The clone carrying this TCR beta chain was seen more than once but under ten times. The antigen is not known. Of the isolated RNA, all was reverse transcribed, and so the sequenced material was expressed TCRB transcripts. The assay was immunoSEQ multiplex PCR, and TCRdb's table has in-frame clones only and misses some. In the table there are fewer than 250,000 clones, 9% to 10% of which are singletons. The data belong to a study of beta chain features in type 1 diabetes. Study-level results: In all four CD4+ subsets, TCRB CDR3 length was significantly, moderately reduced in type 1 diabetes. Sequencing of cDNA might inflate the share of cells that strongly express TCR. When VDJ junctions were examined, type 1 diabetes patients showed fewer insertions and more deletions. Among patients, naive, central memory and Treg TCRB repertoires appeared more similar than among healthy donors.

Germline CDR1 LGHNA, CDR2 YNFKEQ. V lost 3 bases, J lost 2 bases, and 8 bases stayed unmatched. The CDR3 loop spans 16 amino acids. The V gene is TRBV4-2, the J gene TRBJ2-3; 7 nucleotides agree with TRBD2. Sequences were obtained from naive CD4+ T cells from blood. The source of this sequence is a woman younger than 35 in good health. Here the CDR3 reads CASSQQTGGNTDTQYF. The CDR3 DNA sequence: TGTGCCAGCAGCCAGCAGACCGGGGGGAACACAGATACGCAGTATTTT.